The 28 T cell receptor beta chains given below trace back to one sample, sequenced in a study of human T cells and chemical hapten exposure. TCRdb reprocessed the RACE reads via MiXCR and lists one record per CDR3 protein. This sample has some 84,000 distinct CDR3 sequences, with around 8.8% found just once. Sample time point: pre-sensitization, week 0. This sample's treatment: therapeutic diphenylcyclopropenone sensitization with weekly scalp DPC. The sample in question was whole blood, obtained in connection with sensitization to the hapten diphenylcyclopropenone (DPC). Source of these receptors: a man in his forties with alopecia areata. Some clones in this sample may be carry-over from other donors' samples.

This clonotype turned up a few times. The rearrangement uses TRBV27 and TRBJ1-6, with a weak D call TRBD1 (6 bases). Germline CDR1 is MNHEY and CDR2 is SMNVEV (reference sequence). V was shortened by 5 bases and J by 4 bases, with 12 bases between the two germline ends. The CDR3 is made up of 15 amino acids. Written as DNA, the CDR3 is TGTGCCAGCAGTCCCGGGGGGCGTTATAATTCACCCCTCCACTTT. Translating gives CASSPGGRYNSPLHF.

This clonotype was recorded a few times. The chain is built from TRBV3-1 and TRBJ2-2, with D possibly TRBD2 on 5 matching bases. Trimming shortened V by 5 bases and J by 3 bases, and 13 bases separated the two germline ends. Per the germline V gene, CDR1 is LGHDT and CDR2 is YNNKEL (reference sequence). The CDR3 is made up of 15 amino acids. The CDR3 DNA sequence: TGTGCCAGCAGCTATCTAGCTACAGACACCGGGGAGCTGTTTTTT. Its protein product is CASSYLATDTGELFF. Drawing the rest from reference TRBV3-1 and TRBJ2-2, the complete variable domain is DTAVSQTPKYLVTQMGNDKSIKCEQNLGHDTMYWYKQDSKKFLKIMFSYNNKELIINETVPNRFSPKSPDKAHLNLHINSLELGDSAVYFCASSYLATDTGELFFGEGSRLTVL.

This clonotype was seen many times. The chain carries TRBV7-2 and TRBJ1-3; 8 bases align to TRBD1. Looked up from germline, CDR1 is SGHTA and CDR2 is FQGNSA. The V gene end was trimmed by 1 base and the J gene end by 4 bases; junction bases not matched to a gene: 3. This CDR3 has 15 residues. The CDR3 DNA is TGTGCCAGCAGCTTAGTGGGGACAGGCGGAAACACCATATATTTT. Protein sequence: CASSLVGTGGNTIYF.

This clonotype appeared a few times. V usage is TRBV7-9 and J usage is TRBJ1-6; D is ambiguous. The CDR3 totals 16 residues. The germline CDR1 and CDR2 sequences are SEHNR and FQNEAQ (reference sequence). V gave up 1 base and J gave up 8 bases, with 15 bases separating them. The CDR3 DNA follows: TGTGCCAGCAGCTTAGGGGCAGGCCTGGTTGATTCACCCCTCCACTTT. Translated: CASSLGAGLVDSPLHF.

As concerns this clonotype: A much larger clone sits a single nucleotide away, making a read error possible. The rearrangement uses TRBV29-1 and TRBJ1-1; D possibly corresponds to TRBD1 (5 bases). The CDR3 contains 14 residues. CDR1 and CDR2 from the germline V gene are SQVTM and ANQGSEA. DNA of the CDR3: TGCAGCGTCTTACACAGGCTTATGAACACTGAAGCTTACTTT. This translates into CSVLHRLMNTEAYF.

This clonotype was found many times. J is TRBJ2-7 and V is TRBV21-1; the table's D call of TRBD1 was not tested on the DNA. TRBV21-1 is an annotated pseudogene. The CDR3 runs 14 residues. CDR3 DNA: TGTGCCAGCAGCGAAACAGGGTCTGAATACGAGCAGTACGTC. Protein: CASSETGSEYEQYV.

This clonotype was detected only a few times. In DNA form, the CDR3 reads TGCGCCAGCAGCAGCGACAGTGATAATGAAAAACTGTTTTTT. This translates into CASSSDSDNEKLFF. V is TRBV5-1 and J is TRBJ1-4; maybe TRBD1 (5 bases). V gave up 4 bases and J gave up 4 bases, with 11 bases separating them. CDR1 and CDR2 (germline): SGHRS, YFSETQ. This CDR3 contains 14 residues.

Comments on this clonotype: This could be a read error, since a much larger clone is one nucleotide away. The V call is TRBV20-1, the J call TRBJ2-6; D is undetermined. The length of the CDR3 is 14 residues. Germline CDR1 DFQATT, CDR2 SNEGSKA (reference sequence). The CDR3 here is CSGRDSSGANVLTF. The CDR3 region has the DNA TGCAGTGGTAGAGACTCCTCTGGGGCCAACGTCCTGACTTTC.

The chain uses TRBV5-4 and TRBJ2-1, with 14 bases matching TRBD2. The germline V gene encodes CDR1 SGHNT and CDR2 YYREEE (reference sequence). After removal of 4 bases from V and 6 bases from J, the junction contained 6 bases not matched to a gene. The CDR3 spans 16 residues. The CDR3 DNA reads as TGTGCCAGCAGCCCCGGACTAGCGGGAGGTGGCAATGAGCAGTTCTTC. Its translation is CASSPGLAGGGNEQFF.

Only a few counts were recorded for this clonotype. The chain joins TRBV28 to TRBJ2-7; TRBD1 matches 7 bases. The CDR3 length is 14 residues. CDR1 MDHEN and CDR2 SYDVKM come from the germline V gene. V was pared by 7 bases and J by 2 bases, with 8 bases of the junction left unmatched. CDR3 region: CASTARDSPYEQYF. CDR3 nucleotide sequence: TGTGCCAGCACCGCGAGGGACAGCCCCTACGAGCAGTACTTC.

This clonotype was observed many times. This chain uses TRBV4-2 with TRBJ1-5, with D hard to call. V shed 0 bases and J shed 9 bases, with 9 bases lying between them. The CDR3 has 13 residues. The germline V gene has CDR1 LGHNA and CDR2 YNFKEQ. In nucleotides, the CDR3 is TGTGCCAGCAGCCAAGACCCCTTATCGCCCCAGCATTTT. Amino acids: CASSQDPLSPQHF.

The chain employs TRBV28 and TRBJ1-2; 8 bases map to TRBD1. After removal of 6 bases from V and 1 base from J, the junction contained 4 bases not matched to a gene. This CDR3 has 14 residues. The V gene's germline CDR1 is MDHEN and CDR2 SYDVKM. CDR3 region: CASRTGALNYGYTF. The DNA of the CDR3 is TGTGCCAGCAGGACAGGGGCCCTTAACTATGGCTACACCTTC.

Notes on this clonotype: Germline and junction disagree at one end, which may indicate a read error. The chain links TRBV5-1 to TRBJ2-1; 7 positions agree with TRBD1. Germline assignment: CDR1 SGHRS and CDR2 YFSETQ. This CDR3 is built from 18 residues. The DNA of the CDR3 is TGCACCAGCAGCTCCAGGACAGGCCGAATAGCCTCCTACAATGAGCAGTTCTTC. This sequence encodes CTSSSRTGRIASYNEQFF.

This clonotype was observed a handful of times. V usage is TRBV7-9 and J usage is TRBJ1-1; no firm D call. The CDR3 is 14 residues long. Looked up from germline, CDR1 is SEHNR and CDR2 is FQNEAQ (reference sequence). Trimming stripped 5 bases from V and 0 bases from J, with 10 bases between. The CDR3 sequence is CASSPRTLNTEAFF. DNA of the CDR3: TGTGCCAGCAGCCCGAGGACCTTGAACACTGAAGCTTTCTTT. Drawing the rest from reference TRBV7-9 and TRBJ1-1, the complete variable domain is DTGVSQNPRHKITKRGQNVTFRCDPISEHNRLYWYRQTLGQGPEFLTYFQNEAQLEKSRLLSDRFSAERPKGSFSTLEIQRTEQGDSAMYLCASSPRTLNTEAFFGQGTRLTVV.

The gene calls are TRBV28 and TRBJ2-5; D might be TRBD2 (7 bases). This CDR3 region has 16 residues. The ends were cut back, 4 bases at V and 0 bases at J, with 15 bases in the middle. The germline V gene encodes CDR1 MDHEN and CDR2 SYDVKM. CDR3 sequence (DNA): TGTGCCAGCAGTTCCGTAGGGGGGGGGTACCAAGAGACCCAGTACTTC. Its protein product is CASSSVGGGYQETQYF.

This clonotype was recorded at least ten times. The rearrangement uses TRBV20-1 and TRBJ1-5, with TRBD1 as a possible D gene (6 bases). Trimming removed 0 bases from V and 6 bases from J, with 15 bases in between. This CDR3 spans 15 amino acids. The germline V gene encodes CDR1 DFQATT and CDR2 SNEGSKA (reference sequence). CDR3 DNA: TGCAGTGCTAGAGATCTGGGGGCGACGGGTCAGCCCCAGCATTTT. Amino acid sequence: CSARDLGATGQPQHF.

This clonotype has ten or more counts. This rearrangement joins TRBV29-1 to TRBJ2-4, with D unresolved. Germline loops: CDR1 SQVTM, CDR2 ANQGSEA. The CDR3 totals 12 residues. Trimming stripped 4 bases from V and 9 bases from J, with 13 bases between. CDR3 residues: CSVASTETIQYF. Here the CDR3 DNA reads TGCAGCGTTGCATCTACGGAGACCATTCAGTACTTC.

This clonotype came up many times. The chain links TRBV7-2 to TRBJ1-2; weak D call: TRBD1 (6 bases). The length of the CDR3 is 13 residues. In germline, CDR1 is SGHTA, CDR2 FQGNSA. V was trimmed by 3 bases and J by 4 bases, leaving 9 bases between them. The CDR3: CASSFGGSYGYTF. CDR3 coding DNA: TGTGCCAGCAGCTTTGGGGGCAGCTATGGCTACACCTTC.

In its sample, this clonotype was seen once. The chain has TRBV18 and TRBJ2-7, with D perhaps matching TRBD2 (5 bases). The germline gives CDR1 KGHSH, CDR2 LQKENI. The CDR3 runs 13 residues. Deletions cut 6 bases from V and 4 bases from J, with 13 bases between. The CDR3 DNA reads TGTGCCAGCTCGCCCGGGGTAATTTACGAGCAGTACGTC. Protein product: CASSPGVIYEQYV.

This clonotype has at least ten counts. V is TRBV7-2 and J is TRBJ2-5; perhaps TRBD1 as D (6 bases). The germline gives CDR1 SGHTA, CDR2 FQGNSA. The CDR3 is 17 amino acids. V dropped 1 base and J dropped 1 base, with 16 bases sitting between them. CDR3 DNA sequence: TGTGCCAGCAGCTTAGACTCGACAGGTACACCCCAAGAGACCCAGTACTTC. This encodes CASSLDSTGTPQETQYF.

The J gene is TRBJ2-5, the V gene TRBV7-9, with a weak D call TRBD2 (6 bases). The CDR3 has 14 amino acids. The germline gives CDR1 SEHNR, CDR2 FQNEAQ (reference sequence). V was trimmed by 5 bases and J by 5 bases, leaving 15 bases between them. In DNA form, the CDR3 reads TGTGCCAGCAGCCACCGACTCGGAGGGGAGACCCAGTACTTC. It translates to CASSHRLGGETQYF.

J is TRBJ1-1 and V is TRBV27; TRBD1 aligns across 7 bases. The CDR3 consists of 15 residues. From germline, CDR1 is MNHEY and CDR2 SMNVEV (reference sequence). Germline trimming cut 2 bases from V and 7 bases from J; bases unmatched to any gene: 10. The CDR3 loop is CASSLKPTGQIEAFF. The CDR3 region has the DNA TGTGCCAGCAGTTTAAAACCCACGGGACAGATTGAAGCTTTCTTT.

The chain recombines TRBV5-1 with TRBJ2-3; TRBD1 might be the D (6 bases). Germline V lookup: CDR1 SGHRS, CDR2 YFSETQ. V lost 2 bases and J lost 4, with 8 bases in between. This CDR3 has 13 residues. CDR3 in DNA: TGCGCCAGCAGCTTAACAGGGTCAGATACGCAGTATTTT. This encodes CASSLTGSDTQYF.

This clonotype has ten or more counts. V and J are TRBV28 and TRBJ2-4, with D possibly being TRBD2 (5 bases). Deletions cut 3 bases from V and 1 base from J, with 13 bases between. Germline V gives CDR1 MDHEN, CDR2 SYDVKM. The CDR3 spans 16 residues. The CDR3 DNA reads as TGTGCCAGCAGTTTCAGCGGCCCCGGGGCCAAAAACATTCAGTACTTC. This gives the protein CASSFSGPGAKNIQYF. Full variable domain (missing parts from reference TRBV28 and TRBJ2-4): DVKVTQSSRYLVKRTGEKVFLECVQDMDHENMFWYRQDPGLGLRLIYFSYDVKMKEKGDIPEGYSVSREKKERFSLILESASTNQTSMYLCASSFSGPGAKNIQYFGAGTRLSVL.

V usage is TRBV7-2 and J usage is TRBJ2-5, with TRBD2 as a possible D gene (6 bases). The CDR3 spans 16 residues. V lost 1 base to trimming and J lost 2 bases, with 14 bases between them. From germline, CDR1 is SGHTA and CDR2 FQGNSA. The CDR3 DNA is TGTGCCAGCAGCTTAGTCTCCCGCGGGATACAAGAGACCCAGTACTTC. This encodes CASSLVSRGIQETQYF.

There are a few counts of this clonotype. The CDR3 sequence: CASSLGVANEQYF. Written as DNA, the CDR3 is TGTGCCAGCAGCTTAGGGGTAGCCAACGAGCAGTACTTC. V and J are TRBV7-9 and TRBJ2-7; D gene uncertain. This CDR3 is 13 amino acids long. V gave up 1 base and J gave up 5 bases, with 9 bases separating them. Germline loops: CDR1 SEHNR, CDR2 FQNEAQ (reference sequence).

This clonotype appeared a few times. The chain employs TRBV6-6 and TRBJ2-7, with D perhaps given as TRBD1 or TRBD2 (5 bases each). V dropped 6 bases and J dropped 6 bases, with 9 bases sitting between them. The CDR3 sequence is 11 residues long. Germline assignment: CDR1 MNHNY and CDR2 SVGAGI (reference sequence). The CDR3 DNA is TGTGCCAGCAGATCTGGGGGCGAGCAGTACTTC. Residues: CASRSGGEQYF.

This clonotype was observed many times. The CDR3: CASSPETQGPNEQFF. CDR3 in DNA: TGTGCCAGCAGCCCCGAGACCCAGGGACCCAATGAGCAGTTCTTC. V usage is TRBV7-2 and J usage is TRBJ2-1; D may be TRBD1 or TRBD2 (5 bases each). V lost 5 bases and J lost 6, with 17 bases in between. Germline CDR1 and CDR2: SGHTA and FQGNSA. CDR3 length equals 15 residues.